Listed below are T cell receptor beta chains from one sample, sequenced in a study of spatial heterogeneity in lung cancer. From the 5' RACE reads, TCRdb called clonotypes with MiXCR, one entry per CDR3 protein. The sample lists roughly 40,000 distinct CDR3 sequences, approximately 6.8% occurring once. The sequences come from PBMCs, collected at surgery. The receptors were sampled from a female donor with early-stage non-small cell lung cancer. CDR3s include the opening cysteine and the closing phenylalanine or tryptophan. The D gene is left open where the match is weak. Some rows have no size entry. The others give once, few or many, or a class for an expanded clone.

v_gene	j_gene	abundance	d_gene	CDR3aa	CDR3nt
TRBV6-8	TRBJ2-7	many	NA	CATYEQYF	TGTGCCACCTACGAGCAGTACTTC
TRBV27	TRBJ1-5	NA	TRBD1	CASSLFIPTGYPNQPQHF	TGTGCCAGCAGCCTATTCATCCCGACAGGGTATCCGAATCAGCCCCAGCATTTT
TRBV7-2	TRBJ2-3	few	NA	CASSLGIGPDTQYF	TGTGCCAGCAGCTTAGGGATAGGACCAGATACGCAGTATTTT
TRBV5-1	TRBJ1-1	many	TRBD1	CASSSDRVLLNTEAFF	TGCGCCAGCAGCTCAGACAGGGTCTTATTGAACACTGAAGCTTTCTTT
TRBV12-5	TRBJ2-7	NA	NA	CASGLVVRGWGEQYF	TGTGCTAGTGGTTTGGTAGTCCGGGGATGGGGAGAGCAGTACTTC
TRBV2	TRBJ2-3	NA	TRBD2	CASSELRAGDTDTQYF	TGTGCCAGCAGTGAATTGAGGGCGGGGGACACAGATACGCAGTATTTT
TRBV11-2	TRBJ1-5	many	NA	CASSSQGSNQPQHF	TGTGCCAGCAGCTCACAGGGAAGCAATCAGCCCCAGCATTTT
TRBV4-1	TRBJ1-1	NA	NA	CASSQVQGIVTEAFF	TGCGCCAGCAGCCAAGTACAGGGTATAGTGACTGAAGCTTTCTTT
TRBV2	TRBJ1-6	many	NA	CATRNSYNSPLHF	TGTGCCACGAGGAACTCCTATAATTCACCCCTCCACTTT
TRBV11-2	TRBJ1-2	many	NA	CASSASRGLAGYTF	TGTGCCAGCAGCGCGTCCCGGGGGCTCGCTGGCTACACCTTC
TRBV7-8	TRBJ2-7	NA	TRBD2	CASSSTTSGVYEQYF	TGTGCCAGCAGCTCCACCACTAGCGGGGTCTACGAGCAGTACTTC
TRBV5-1	TRBJ2-5	many	NA	CASSLLGETQYF	TGCGCCAGCAGCTTGCTGGGGGAGACCCAGTACTTC
TRBV7-9	TRBJ1-3	many	NA	CASSLAGGSGNTIYF	TGTGCCAGCAGCTTAGCGGGCGGCTCTGGAAACACCATATATTTT
TRBV7-2	TRBJ1-6	few	NA	CASSFPGFNSPLHF	TGTGCCAGCAGCTTCCCGGGCTTTAATTCACCCCTCCACTTT
TRBV20-1	TRBJ1-3	few	NA	CSARLRASGNTIYF	TGCAGTGCTAGGTTGCGAGCCTCTGGAAACACCATATATTTT
TRBV3-1	TRBJ1-2	many	TRBD1	CASSYGQAIYGYTF	TGTGCCAGCAGCTACGGACAGGCCATCTATGGCTACACCTTC
TRBV19	TRBJ1-1	many	NA	CASSILMNTEAFF	TGTGCCAGTAGTATTCTTATGAACACTGAAGCTTTCTTT
TRBV12-3/TRBV12-4	TRBJ1-1	many	NA	CASSQPRSRHTEAFF	TGTGCCAGCAGTCAGCCCAGGTCTAGGCACACTGAAGCTTTCTTT
TRBV7-9	TRBJ1-5	many	NA	CASSLARDGNQPQHF	TGTGCCAGCAGCTTAGCGCGGGACGGGAATCAGCCCCAGCATTTT
TRBV6-6	TRBJ2-7	NA	NA	CASSYLGAYEQYF	TGTGCCAGCAGTTACCTAGGGGCCTACGAGCAGTACTTC
TRBV6-6	TRBJ2-5	NA	TRBD1	CASSLTGTGTETQYF	TGTGCCAGCAGTCTGACCGGGACAGGGACCGAGACCCAGTACTTC
TRBV18	TRBJ1-6	few	NA	CASSPRAGLFNENSPLHF	TGTGCCAGCTCACCTCGCGCAGGGCTATTCAACGAGAATTCACCCCTCCACTTT
TRBV3-1	TRBJ2-3	NA	NA	CASSQAGDTQYF	TGTGCCAGCAGCCAAGCAGGGGATACGCAGTATTTT
TRBV7-2	TRBJ2-3	medium-sized	NA	CASSLGLTWDTQYF	TGTGCCAGCAGCTTAGGTCTGACCTGGGATACGCAGTATTTT
TRBV9	TRBJ2-5	few	TRBD1	CASSGSGQGTETQYF	TGTGCCAGCAGCGGGAGCGGACAGGGGACAGAGACCCAGTACTTC
TRBV19	TRBJ2-2	many	NA	CASTFPNTGELFF	TGTGCCAGTACTTTTCCGAACACCGGGGAGCTGTTTTTT
TRBV5-1	TRBJ2-7	few	NA	CASSPQTESSYEQYF	TGCGCCAGCAGCCCCCAGACAGAGAGCTCCTACGAGCAGTACTTC
TRBV7-9	TRBJ2-3	many	NA	CASSLESTDTQYF	TGTGCCAGCAGCTTAGAAAGCACAGATACGCAGTATTTT
TRBV6-1	TRBJ1-6	many	NA	CASRGDGNSPLHF	TGTGCCAGCAGGGGGGACGGAAATTCACCCCTCCACTTT
TRBV5-1	TRBJ2-2	many	NA	CASSLGLTQNTGELFF	TGCGCCAGCAGCTTGGGACTGACCCAGAACACCGGGGAGCTGTTTTTT
TRBV13	TRBJ2-3	NA	NA	CASSSRRAADTQYF	TGTGCCAGCAGCTCCAGGCGGGCGGCAGATACGCAGTATTTT
TRBV5-1	TRBJ2-2	many	NA	CASRENTGELFF	TGCGCCAGCAGGGAGAACACCGGGGAGCTGTTTTTT
TRBV12-3/TRBV12-4	TRBJ2-5	few	NA	CASAGDTQETQYF	TGTGCCAGCGCGGGGGACACCCAAGAGACCCAGTACTTC
TRBV29-1	TRBJ1-1	NA	NA	CSVLSLGGLNTEAFF	TGCAGCGTTCTCTCATTGGGGGGCCTGAACACTGAAGCTTTCTTT
TRBV7-9	TRBJ1-1	NA	NA	CASSRDVSGEAFF	TGTGCCAGCAGCCGAGACGTGAGTGGGGAAGCTTTCTTT
TRBV27	TRBJ1-2	few	NA	CASTRGQDYGYTF	TGTGCCAGCACTAGGGGCCAGGACTATGGCTACACCTTC
TRBV19	TRBJ1-5	many	NA	CASSIVVALRNQPQHF	TGTGCCAGTAGTATAGTGGTGGCCTTGAGGAATCAGCCCCAGCATTTT
TRBV7-3	TRBJ1-3	NA	NA	CASSRSSLGNTIYF	TGTGCCAGCAGCCGCTCCAGCCTCGGAAACACCATATATTTT
TRBV4-3	TRBJ1-6	many	NA	CASSHRTSADSPLHF	TGCGCCAGCAGCCACCGGACATCAGCGGATTCACCCCTCCACTTT
TRBV28	TRBJ1-6	NA	TRBD1	CASTQTGAVSPLHF	TGTGCCAGCACTCAGACAGGGGCGGTTTCACCCCTCCACTTT
TRBV7-2	TRBJ2-5	many	NA	CASSLAGGGETQYF	TGTGCCAGCAGCTTAGCGGGGGGCGGGGAGACCCAGTACTTC
TRBV11-3	TRBJ2-1	many	TRBD1	CASSNLEGQGKYNEQFF	TGTGCCAGCAGCAACCTAGAGGGACAGGGGAAATACAATGAGCAGTTCTTC
TRBV11-2	TRBJ2-7	many	NA	CASSLAGTTTYEQYF	TGTGCCAGCAGCTTAGCAGGGACGACAACCTACGAGCAGTACTTC
TRBV7-3	TRBJ2-5	NA	NA	CASSLHRTGQETQYF	TGTGCCAGCAGCTTACACAGGACGGGCCAAGAGACCCAGTACTTC
TRBV7-9	TRBJ1-1	many	NA	CASSSRATEAFF	TGTGCCAGCAGCTCCCGGGCCACTGAAGCTTTCTTT